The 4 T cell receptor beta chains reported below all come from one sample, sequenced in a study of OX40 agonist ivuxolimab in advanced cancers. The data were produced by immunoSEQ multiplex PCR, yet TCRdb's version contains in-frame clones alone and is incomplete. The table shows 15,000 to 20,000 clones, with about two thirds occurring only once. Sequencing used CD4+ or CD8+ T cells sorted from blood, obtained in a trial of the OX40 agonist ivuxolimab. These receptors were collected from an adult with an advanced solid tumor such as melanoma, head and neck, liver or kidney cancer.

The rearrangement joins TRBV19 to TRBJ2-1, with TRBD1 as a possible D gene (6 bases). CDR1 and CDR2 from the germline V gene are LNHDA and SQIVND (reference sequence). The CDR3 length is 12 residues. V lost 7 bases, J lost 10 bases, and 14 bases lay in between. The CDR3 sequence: CASKDTGWEQFF. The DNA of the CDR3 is TGTGCCAGTAAGGATACAGGGTGGGAGCAGTTCTTC.

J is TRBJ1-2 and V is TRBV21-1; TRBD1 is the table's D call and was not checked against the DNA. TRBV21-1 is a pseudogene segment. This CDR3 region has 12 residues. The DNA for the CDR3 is TGTGCCAGCAAACAGGGAAGCTATGGCTACACCTTC. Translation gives CASKQGSYGYTF.

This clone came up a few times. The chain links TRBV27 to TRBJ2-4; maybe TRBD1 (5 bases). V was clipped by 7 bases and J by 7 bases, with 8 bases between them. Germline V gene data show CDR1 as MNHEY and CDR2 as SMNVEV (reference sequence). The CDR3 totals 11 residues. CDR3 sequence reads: CASKNRNIQYF. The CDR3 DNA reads TGTGCCAGCAAAAACAGGAACATTCAGTACTTC.

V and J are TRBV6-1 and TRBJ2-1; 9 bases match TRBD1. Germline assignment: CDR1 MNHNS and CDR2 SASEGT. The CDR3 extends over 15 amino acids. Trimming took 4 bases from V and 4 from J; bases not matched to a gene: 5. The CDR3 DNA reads TGTGCCAGCAGTGCCAACAGGGGGCTTTACAATGAGCAGTTCTTC. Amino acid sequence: CASSANRGLYNEQFF.